These 30 T cell receptor beta chains originate from one sample sequenced in a study of blood T cell repertoires in COVID-19 (dated by TCRdb to 2019 to 2021). The library was produced with the immunoSEQ multiplex PCR assay. The source is immuneACCESS, and TCRdb retained only in-frame sequences with V and J called. Part of the clones is not carried over; for the studies checked, unresolved V genes explain less than half of this, and the remainder is unexplained. A total of some 150,000 clones appear in this sample, 80% to 90% of them only once. The ten largest make up more than 7.5% of the sample. Specimen: peripheral blood. The source is a woman aged 60-75 years with COVID-19, enrolled during active disease.

The chain is built from TRBV6-1 and TRBJ1-6, with D unclear. Germline V gene sequence: CDR1 MNHNS, CDR2 SASEGT. There are 12 residues in the CDR3. V lost 0 bases and J 18 bases, leaving 12 bases between the germline ends. Written as DNA, the CDR3 is TGTGCCAGCAGTGAAGCGCAAGAACGGTGCCACTTT. It translates to CASSEAQERCHF.

This clone has more than one count but fewer than ten. The rearrangement uses TRBV7-2 and TRBJ2-7; 7 positions agree with TRBD2. The V segment lost 6 bases and the J segment 7 bases; nucleotides outside the gene matches: 3. Germline loops: CDR1 SGHTA, CDR2 FQGNSA. The CDR3 covers 11 residues. DNA for the CDR3: TGTGCCAGCAGGGGGAGGGGAGAGCAGTACTTC. Its protein is CASRGRGEQYF.

This clone appeared once. The chain recombines TRBV12-5 with TRBJ1-2; TRBD1 matches at 7 bases. The CDR3 spans 16 residues. The junction had 12 bases not matched to a gene; V was cut back by 4 bases and J by 4 bases. Germline values: CDR1 LGHNT, CDR2 FRNRAP. DNA for the CDR3: TGTGCTAGTGGTTCCCCCCGGGACAGTGGATTCTATGGCTACACCTTC. This translates into CASGSPRDSGFYGYTF.

The chain recombines TRBV5-1 with TRBJ2-3; tentatively, D is TRBD2 (5 bases). Per germline, CDR1 SGHRS and CDR2 YFSETQ. Trimming pared 0 bases from V and 1 base from J, leaving 6 bases between. The CDR3 runs to 14 residues. CDR3 region: CASSLARGTDTQYF. CDR3 sequence (DNA): TGCGCCAGCAGCTTGGCGCGGGGCACAGATACGCAGTATTTT. Full variable domain (missing parts from reference TRBV5-1 and TRBJ2-3): KAGVTQTPRYLIKTRGQQVTLSCSPISGHRSVSWYQQTPGQGLQFLFEYFSETQRNKGNFPGRFSGRQFSNSRSEMNVSTLELGDSALYLCASSLARGTDTQYFGPGTRLTVL.

This chain joins TRBV18 and TRBJ1-3; the D is unclear. CDR1 is KGHSH, CDR2 LQKENI, per germline. Trimming pared 2 bases from V and 2 bases from J, leaving 7 bases between. The CDR3 length is 14 residues. The CDR3 DNA sequence: TGTGCCAGCTCACCATTAGAAACTGGAAACACCATATATTTT. Translated: CASSPLETGNTIYF. Full variable domain (remainder filled in from reference TRBV18 and TRBJ1-3): NAGVMQNPRHLVRRRGQEARLRCSPMKGHSHVYWYRQLPEEGLKFMVYLQKENIIDESGMPKERFSAEFPKEGPSILRIQQVVRGDSAAYFCASSPLETGNTIYFGEGSWLTVV.

The V and J genes are TRBV6-2 or TRBV6-3 and TRBJ1-6; 10 nucleotides match TRBD1. Germline CDR1 and CDR2: MNHEY and SVGEGT. Trimming removed 4 bases from V and 7 bases from J; junction bases left unmatched: 1. The CDR3 runs 14 residues. The DNA of the CDR3 is TGTGCCAGCAGTTTGGGACAGGGGAATTCACCCCTCCACTTT. Amino acids: CASSLGQGNSPLHF.

The chain has TRBV18 and TRBJ2-5; possible D gene TRBD2, 5 bases. V lost 5 bases and J 1 base, leaving 8 bases between the germline ends. Germline V gene sequence: CDR1 KGHSH, CDR2 LQKENI. The CDR3 consists of 13 residues. CDR3 DNA: TGTGCCAGCTCAGGTCGGGGCCAAGAGACCCAGTACTTC. This sequence encodes CASSGRGQETQYF.

The chain couples TRBV7-8 to TRBJ1-5; 7 positions match TRBD1. The CDR3 covers 15 residues. Germline V gene sequence: CDR1 SGHVS, CDR2 FQNEAQ. J was trimmed by 0 bases and V by 4 bases; bases with no gene match: 3. CDR3 nucleotides: TGTGCCAGCAGCTATGGGACAGTTAGCAATCAGCCCCAGCATTTT. Translation: CASSYGTVSNQPQHF.

The CDR3 here is CATSDTQGAAYNEQFF. Written as DNA, the CDR3 is TGTGCCACCAGTGATACACAGGGGGCGGCCTACAATGAGCAGTTCTTC. The rearrangement links TRBV24-1 to TRBJ2-1; 9 positions match TRBD1. The CDR3 contains 16 residues. From germline, CDR1 is KGHDR and CDR2 SFDVKD. The J segment lost 2 bases and the V segment lost 3 bases, leaving 4 bases of the junction unmatched.

The chain uses TRBV19 and TRBJ2-3; 7 positions agree with TRBD2. CDR3 length: 14 residues. CDR1 is LNHDA and CDR2 is SQIVND in the germline V gene (reference sequence). J lost 2 bases, V lost 7 bases, and 6 bases had no gene match. This CDR3 reads CASKRTSNTDTQYF. In DNA, the CDR3 is TGTGCCAGTAAACGGACTAGTAACACAGATACGCAGTATTTT.

This chain joins TRBV6-8 and TRBJ2-3; 8 bases align to TRBD2. The CDR3 is 15 amino acids. The V gene end was trimmed by 6 bases and the J gene end by 4 bases; junction bases not matched to a gene: 9. The V gene's germline CDR1 is MNHGY and CDR2 SAAAGT. The CDR3 region is CASRRGLVLPDTQYF. As DNA, the CDR3 is TGTGCCAGCAGACGGGGACTAGTCTTACCAGATACGCAGTATTTT.

This clone was counted a few times. The V and J genes are TRBV7-8 and TRBJ1-6; tentative D call: TRBD1 (5 bases). Germline-derived CDR1 and CDR2 are SGHVS and FQNEAQ. Trimming removed 4 bases at V and 7 bases at J, with 11 bases between. The CDR3 is 14 residues long. CDR3 nucleotides: TGTGCCAGCAGCTACCTAAGACAGAATTCACCCCTCCACTTT. As protein: CASSYLRQNSPLHF.

The chain couples TRBV28 to TRBJ2-7; D perhaps matches TRBD1 (7 bases). Looked up from germline, CDR1 is MDHEN and CDR2 is SYDVKM. The CDR3 spans 14 residues. V was clipped by 5 bases and J by 2 bases, with 13 bases between them. In nucleotides, the CDR3 is TGTGCCAGCAGTGCGGGGACAGCTACCTACGAGCAGTACTTC. Its protein product is CASSAGTATYEQYF. Full variable domain (rest looked up from reference TRBV28 and TRBJ2-7): DVKVTQSSRYLVKRTGEKVFLECVQDMDHENMFWYRQDPGLGLRLIYFSYDVKMKEKGDIPEGYSVSREKKERFSLILESASTNQTSMYLCASSAGTATYEQYFGPGTRLTVT.

V is TRBV12-5 and J is TRBJ1-1; D is undetermined. V lost 7 bases and J 0 bases, leaving 12 bases between the germline ends. The CDR3 has 14 residues. Germline assignment: CDR1 LGHNT and CDR2 FRNRAP. CDR3 sequence reads: CASAFPQMNTEAFF. The CDR3 bases are TGTGCTAGTGCGTTTCCACAGATGAACACTGAAGCTTTCTTT.

The genes are TRBV5-5 and TRBJ1-3, with D maybe TRBD1 (5 bases). V lost 4 bases, J lost 1 base, and 21 bases lay in between. The CDR3 runs 18 residues. Germline V gene lookup returns CDR1 SGHKS and CDR2 YYEKEE (reference sequence). The CDR3 nucleotides are TGTGCCAGCAGCGGGGCTGGGAATTTCAGACCATCTGGAAACACCATATATTTT. Protein: CASSGAGNFRPSGNTIYF.

The V call is TRBV6-5, the J call TRBJ2-7; 9 nucleotides align to TRBD2. This CDR3 is 15 amino acids long. In germline, CDR1 is MNHEY, CDR2 SVGAGI. The junction had 9 bases not matched to a gene; V was cut back by 2 bases and J by 7 bases. CDR3 sequence: CASSYTEAGGREQYF. CDR3 DNA: TGTGCCAGCAGTTACACAGAAGCGGGGGGCCGTGAGCAGTACTTC.

This chain links TRBV5-4 with TRBJ2-3; 10 bases agree with TRBD2. This CDR3 has 15 residues. The trim removed 4 bases at V and 1 base at J, leaving 3 bases unmatched. The germline V gene has CDR1 SGHNT and CDR2 YYREEE (reference sequence). CDR3 in DNA: TGTGCCAGCAGCCAAACTAGCGGGGGCACAGATACGCAGTATTTT. Its protein is CASSQTSGGTDTQYF. Supplemented by reference TRBV5-4 and TRBJ2-3, the full variable domain reads ETGVTQSPTHLIKTRGQQVTLRCSSQSGHNTVSWYQQALGQGPQFIFQYYREEENGRGNFPPRFSGLQFPNYSSELNVNALELDDSALYLCASSQTSGGTDTQYFGPGTRLTVL.

V gene TRBV6-5 combines with J gene TRBJ1-1; D is possibly TRBD1 (5 bases). Deletions cut 5 bases from V and 4 bases from J, with 14 bases between. Germline CDR1 is MNHEY and CDR2 is SVGAGI. The CDR3 is 14 amino acids. This chain's CDR3 is CASSPVGGGTEAFF. CDR3 nucleotides: TGTGCCAGCAGTCCCGTCGGGGGGGGCACTGAAGCTTTCTTT.

This sequence joins TRBV5-4 and TRBJ1-3, with 7 bases lining up with TRBD1. The CDR3 loop spans 14 amino acids. V was clipped by 6 bases and J by 2 bases; unmatched bases: 5. Germline loops: CDR1 SGHNT, CDR2 YYREEE (reference sequence). CDR3 DNA: TGTGCCAGCAAAGGGCAGGGGGCTGGAAACACCATATATTTT. As protein: CASKGQGAGNTIYF.

The V and J genes are TRBV27 and TRBJ1-1; 7 nucleotides match TRBD1. Germline assignment: CDR1 MNHEY and CDR2 SMNVEV (reference sequence). Trimming at V came to 4 bases and at J to 4 bases, leaving 12 bases not matched to a gene. The CDR3 loop spans 16 amino acids. The CDR3, as DNA: TGTGCCAGCAGTTCAACCCGACAGGGTGCGGGCACTGAAGCTTTCTTT. This sequence encodes CASSSTRQGAGTEAFF.

V is TRBV11-2 and J is TRBJ2-5, with 8 bases that match TRBD1. With 4 bases clipped from V and 4 bases from J, the junction kept 11 bases outside the gene matches. The germline CDR1 and CDR2 sequences are SGHAT and FQNNGV. The CDR3 has 16 residues. The CDR3 DNA follows: TGTGCCAGCAGCTCGCTGACAGGGGCGGTCATAGAGACCCAGTACTTC. Encoded protein: CASSSLTGAVIETQYF.

The chain's CDR3 is CASSVHRDRYEQYF. Written as DNA, the CDR3 is TGTGCCAGCAGCGTTCACAGGGACCGCTACGAGCAGTACTTC. V usage is TRBV7-8 and J usage is TRBJ2-7, with D maybe TRBD1 (6 bases). In germline, CDR1 is SGHVS, CDR2 FQNEAQ. V was pared by 5 bases and J by 3 bases, with 14 bases between. The CDR3 is 14 residues long.

The chain joins TRBV7-3 to TRBJ2-3; no firm D call. V lost 1 base to trimming and J lost 1 base, with 15 bases between them. The CDR3 covers 17 residues. Germline CDR1 SGHTA, CDR2 FQGTGA. CDR3 residues: CASSLNLFGQGTDTQYF. DNA for the CDR3: TGTGCCAGCAGCTTAAATCTCTTTGGCCAGGGCACAGATACGCAGTATTTT.

V is TRBV11-3 and J is TRBJ2-3; 10 nucleotides agree with TRBD1. The V gene's germline CDR1 is SGHNT and CDR2 YENEEA. Losses at the gene ends were 5 bases for V and 3 bases for J; bases not matched to a gene: 5. The CDR3 spans 15 residues. The CDR3 DNA is TGTGCCAGCAGCCGAGGGACAGGGGCTACAGATACGCAGTATTTT. Amino acids: CASSRGTGATDTQYF.

The J gene is TRBJ1-6, the V gene TRBV19; 8 nucleotides line up with TRBD1. The CDR3 has 15 residues. V lost 5 bases and J lost 7; bases outside the gene matches: 7. CDR1 LNHDA and CDR2 SQIVND come from the germline V gene (reference sequence). CDR3 protein: CASSVTGVGNSPLHF. CDR3 in DNA: TGTGCCAGTAGTGTGACAGGGGTTGGGAATTCACCCCTCCACTTT.

The chain couples TRBV7-2 to TRBJ1-2; no definite D call. The ends were cut back, 3 bases at V and 3 bases at J, with 5 bases in the middle. Germline V gives CDR1 SGHTA, CDR2 FQGNSA. CDR3 size: 12 residues. CDR3 in amino acids: CASSLPDYGYTF. The CDR3 DNA sequence: TGTGCCAGCAGCTTGCCAGACTATGGCTACACCTTC.

The chain combines TRBV7-9 with TRBJ2-5, with a tentative D call TRBD2 (5 bases). V lost 5 bases and J 4 bases, leaving 11 bases between the germline ends. This CDR3 spans 13 amino acids. The germline CDR1 and CDR2 sequences are SEHNR and FQNEAQ (reference sequence). The CDR3 nucleotides are TGTGCCAGCAGCCCCGCAAGCGGAGAGACCCAGTACTTC. Translating it yields CASSPASGETQYF.

This chain uses TRBV4-2 with TRBJ2-2; possible D gene TRBD1, 6 bases. CDR3 length: 15 amino acids. Germline CDR1 is LGHNA and CDR2 is YNFKEQ. The germline V and J ends were trimmed by 0 bases and 3 bases, with 8 bases remaining between them. In DNA, the CDR3 is TGTGCCAGCAGCCAAGAACAGGGCGACACCGGGGAGCTGTTTTTT. The encoded protein is CASSQEQGDTGELFF.

The V gene is TRBV27, the J gene TRBJ1-2; possible D gene TRBD1, 5 bases. Trimming cost V 6 bases and J 2 bases, with 10 bases left between them. Germline CDR1 and CDR2: MNHEY and SMNVEV (reference sequence). The CDR3 contains 13 residues. This CDR3 reads CASSRDSNYGYTF. CDR3 in DNA: TGTGCCAGCAGCCGAGACAGCAACTATGGCTACACCTTC.

V is TRBV7-2 and J is TRBJ2-3; possibly TRBD2 for D (6 bases). Trimming pared 6 bases from V and 1 base from J, leaving 11 bases between. CDR3 length: 14 residues. Germline V gives CDR1 SGHTA, CDR2 FQGNSA. The CDR3 is CASRQAGRTDTQYF. The CDR3 DNA reads as TGTGCCAGCAGACAAGCGGGCCGCACAGATACGCAGTATTTT. Supplemented by reference TRBV7-2 and TRBJ2-3, the full variable domain reads GAGVSQSPSNKVTEKGKDVELRCDPISGHTALYWYRQSLGQGLEFLIYFQGNSAPDKSGLPSDRFSAERTGGSVSTLTIQRTQQEDSAVYLCASRQAGRTDTQYFGPGTRLTVL.